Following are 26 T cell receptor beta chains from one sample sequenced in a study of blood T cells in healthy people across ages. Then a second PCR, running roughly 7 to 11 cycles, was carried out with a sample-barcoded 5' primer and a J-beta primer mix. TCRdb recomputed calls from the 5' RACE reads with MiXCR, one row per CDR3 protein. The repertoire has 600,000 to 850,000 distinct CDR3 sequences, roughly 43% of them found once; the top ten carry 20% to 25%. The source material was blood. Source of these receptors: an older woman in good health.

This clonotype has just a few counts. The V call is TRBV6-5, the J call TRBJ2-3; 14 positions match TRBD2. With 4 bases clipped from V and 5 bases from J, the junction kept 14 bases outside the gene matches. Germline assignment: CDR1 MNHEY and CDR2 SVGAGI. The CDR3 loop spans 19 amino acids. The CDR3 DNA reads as TGTGCCAGCAGTTCTCTCACTGCGGGACTAGCGGGAGTTCTAGATACGCAGTATTTT. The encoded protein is CASSSLTAGLAGVLDTQYF.

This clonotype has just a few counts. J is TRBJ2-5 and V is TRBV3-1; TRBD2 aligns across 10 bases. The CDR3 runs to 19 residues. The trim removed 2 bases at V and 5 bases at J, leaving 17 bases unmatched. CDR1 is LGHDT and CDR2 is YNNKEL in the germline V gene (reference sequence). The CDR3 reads CASSQLKPGTSGGAETQYF. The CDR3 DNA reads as TGTGCCAGCAGCCAACTCAAGCCGGGAACCAGCGGGGGGGCGGAGACCCAGTACTTC.

The CDR3 DNA follows: TGTGCCAGCAGCGAGGGGGTTGGGAGTACCACAGATACGCAGTATTTT. As protein: CASSEGVGSTTDTQYF. The gene calls are TRBV9 and TRBJ2-3; D is perhaps TRBD1 (6 bases). Trimming removed 3 bases at V and 2 bases at J, with 16 bases between. Germline V gene data show CDR1 as SGDLS and CDR2 as YYNGEE. The CDR3 runs 16 residues.

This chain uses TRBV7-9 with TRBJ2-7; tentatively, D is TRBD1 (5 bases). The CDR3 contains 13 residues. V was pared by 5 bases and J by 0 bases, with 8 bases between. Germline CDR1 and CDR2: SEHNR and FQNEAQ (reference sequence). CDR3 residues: CASSGASSYEQYF. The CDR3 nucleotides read TGTGCCAGCAGCGGGGCTAGCTCCTACGAGCAGTACTTC.

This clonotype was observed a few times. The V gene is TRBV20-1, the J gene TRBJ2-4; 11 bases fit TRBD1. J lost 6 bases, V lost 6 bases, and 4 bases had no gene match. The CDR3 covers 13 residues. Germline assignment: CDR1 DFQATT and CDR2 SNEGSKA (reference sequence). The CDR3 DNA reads TGCAGTGCAAACGGACAGGGGGCAAACATTCAGTACTTC. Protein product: CSANGQGANIQYF.

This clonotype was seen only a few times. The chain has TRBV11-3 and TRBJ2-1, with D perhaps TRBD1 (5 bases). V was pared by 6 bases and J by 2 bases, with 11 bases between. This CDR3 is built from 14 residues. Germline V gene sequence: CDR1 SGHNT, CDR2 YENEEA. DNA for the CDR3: TGTGCCAGCAGTGTAGGGGCTACCTACAATGAGCAGTTCTTC. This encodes CASSVGATYNEQFF.

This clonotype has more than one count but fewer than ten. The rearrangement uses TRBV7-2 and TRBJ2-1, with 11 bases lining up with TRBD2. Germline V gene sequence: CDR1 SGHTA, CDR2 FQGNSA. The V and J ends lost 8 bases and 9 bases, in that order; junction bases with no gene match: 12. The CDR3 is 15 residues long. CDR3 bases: TGTGCCAGCCGTCCGCCGGGACTAGCGGATATTGAGCAGTTCTTC. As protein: CASRPPGLADIEQFF.

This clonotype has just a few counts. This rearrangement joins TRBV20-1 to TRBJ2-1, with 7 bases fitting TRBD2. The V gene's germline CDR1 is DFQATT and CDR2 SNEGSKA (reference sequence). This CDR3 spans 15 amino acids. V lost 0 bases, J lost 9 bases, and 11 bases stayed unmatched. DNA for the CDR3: TGCAGTGCTAGAGACGTCGGGCGGGGGAAGAGTGAGCAGTTCTTC. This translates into CSARDVGRGKSEQFF.

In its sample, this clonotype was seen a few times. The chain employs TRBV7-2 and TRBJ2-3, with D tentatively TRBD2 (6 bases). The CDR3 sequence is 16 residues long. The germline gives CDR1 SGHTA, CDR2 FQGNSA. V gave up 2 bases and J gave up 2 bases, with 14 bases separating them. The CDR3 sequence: CASSLMGGENTDTQYF. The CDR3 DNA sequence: TGTGCCAGCAGCTTAATGGGGGGAGAGAACACAGATACGCAGTATTTT.

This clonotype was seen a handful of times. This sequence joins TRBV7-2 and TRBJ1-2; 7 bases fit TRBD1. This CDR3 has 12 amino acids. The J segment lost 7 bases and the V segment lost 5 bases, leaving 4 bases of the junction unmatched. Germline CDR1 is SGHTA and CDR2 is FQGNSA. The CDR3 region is CASSPYRGGYTF. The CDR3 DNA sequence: TGTGCCAGCAGCCCCTACAGGGGTGGCTACACCTTC.

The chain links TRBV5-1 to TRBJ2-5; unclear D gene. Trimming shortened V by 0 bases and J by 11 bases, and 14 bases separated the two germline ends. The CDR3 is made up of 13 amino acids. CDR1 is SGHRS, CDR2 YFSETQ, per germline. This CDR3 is CASSLANGYEQYF. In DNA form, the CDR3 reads TGCGCCAGCAGCTTGGCCAATGGGTATGAGCAGTACTTC.

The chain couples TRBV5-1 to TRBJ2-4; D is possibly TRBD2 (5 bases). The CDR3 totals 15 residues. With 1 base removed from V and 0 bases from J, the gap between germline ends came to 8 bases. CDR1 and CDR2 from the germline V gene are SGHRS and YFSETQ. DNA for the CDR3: TGCGCCAGCAGCTTGCCAGGACTAGCCAAAAACATTCAGTACTTC. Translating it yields CASSLPGLAKNIQYF.

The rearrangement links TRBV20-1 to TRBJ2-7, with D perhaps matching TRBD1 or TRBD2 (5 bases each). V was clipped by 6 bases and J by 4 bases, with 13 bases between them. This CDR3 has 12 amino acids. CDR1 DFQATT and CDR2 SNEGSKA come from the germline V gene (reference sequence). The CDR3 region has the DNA TGCAGTGCCGGGGACCGTTGGTACGAGCAGTACTTC. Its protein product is CSAGDRWYEQYF.

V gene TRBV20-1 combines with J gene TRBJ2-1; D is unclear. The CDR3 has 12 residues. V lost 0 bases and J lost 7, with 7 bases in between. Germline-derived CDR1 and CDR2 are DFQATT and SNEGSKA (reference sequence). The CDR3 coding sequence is TGCAGTGCTAGAGATAGAATGAATGAGCAGTTCTTC. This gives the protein CSARDRMNEQFF.

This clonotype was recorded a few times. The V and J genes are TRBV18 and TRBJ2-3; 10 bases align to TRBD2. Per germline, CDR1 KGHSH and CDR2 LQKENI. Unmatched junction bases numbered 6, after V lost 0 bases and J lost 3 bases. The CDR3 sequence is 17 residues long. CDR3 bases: TGTGCCAGCTCACCACCAATAGCGGGAGGACGTACAGATACGCAGTATTTT. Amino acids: CASSPPIAGGRTDTQYF.

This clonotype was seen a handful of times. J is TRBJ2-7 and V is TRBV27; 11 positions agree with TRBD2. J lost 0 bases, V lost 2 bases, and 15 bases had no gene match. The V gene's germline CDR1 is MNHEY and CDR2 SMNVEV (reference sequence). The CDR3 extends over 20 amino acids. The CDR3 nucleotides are TGTGCCAGCAGTTTACAAGGTCCGGCTAGCGGGGGGACGAGCTCCTACGAGCAGTACTTC. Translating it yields CASSLQGPASGGTSSYEQYF.

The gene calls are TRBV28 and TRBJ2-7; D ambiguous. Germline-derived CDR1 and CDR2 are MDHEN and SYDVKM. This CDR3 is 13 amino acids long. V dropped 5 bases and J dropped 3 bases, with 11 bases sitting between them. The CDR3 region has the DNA TGTGCCAGCAGTGCTGCACAGCTCTACGAGCAGTACTTC. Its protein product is CASSAAQLYEQYF.

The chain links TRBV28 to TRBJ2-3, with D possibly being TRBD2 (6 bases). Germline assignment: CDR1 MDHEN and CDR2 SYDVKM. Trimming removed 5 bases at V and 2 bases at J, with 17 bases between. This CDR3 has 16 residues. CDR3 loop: CASSALGGGATDTQYF. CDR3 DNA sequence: TGTGCCAGCAGTGCGCTTGGGGGAGGAGCCACAGATACGCAGTATTTT. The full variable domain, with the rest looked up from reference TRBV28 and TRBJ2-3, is DVKVTQSSRYLVKRTGEKVFLECVQDMDHENMFWYRQDPGLGLRLIYFSYDVKMKEKGDIPEGYSVSREKKERFSLILESASTNQTSMYLCASSALGGGATDTQYFGPGTRLTVL.

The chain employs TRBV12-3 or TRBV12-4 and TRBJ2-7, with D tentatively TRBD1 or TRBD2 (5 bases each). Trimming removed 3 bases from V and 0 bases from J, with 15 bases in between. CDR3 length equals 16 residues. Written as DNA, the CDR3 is TGTGCCAGCAGTTTGGGTTCGGGGCCCAGCTCCTACGAGCAGTACTTC. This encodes CASSLGSGPSSYEQYF.

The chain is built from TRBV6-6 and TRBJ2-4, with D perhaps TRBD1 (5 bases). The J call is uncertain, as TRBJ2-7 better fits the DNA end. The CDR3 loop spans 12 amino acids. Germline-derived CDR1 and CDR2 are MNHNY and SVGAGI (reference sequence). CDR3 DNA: TGTGCCAGCAGTTACGACAGCTACGAGCAGTACTTC. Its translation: CASSYDSYEQYF.

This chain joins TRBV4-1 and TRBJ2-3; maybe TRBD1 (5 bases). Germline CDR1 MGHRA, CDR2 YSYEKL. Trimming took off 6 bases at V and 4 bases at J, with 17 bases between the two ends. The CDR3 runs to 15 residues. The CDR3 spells CASSHLGLRADTQYF. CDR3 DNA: TGCGCCAGCAGTCACTTGGGGCTTAGGGCAGATACGCAGTATTTT.

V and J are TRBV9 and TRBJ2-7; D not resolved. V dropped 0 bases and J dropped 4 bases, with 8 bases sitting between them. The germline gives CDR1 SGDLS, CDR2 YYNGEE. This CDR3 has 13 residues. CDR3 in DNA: TGTGCCAGCAGCGTAGATAGCAGGTACGAGCAGTACTTC. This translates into CASSVDSRYEQYF.

The CDR3 region has the DNA TGCAGTGCTAGCGAGGGTGCCTCTGGGGCCAACGTCCTGACTTTC. Protein sequence: CSASEGASGANVLTF. The V gene is TRBV20-1, the J gene TRBJ2-6; TRBD2 might be the D (5 bases). The CDR3 is 15 residues long. Per the germline V gene, CDR1 is DFQATT and CDR2 is SNEGSKA (reference sequence). V was pared by 3 bases and J by 0 bases, with 9 bases between.

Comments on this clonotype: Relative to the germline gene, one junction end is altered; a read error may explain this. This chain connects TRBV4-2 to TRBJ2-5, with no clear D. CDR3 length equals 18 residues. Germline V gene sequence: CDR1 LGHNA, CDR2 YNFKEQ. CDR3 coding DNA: TGTACCAGCAGCCAAGATCTTCCCCCCATTGAGAGTCAAGAGACCCAGTACTTC. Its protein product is CTSSQDLPPIESQETQYF.

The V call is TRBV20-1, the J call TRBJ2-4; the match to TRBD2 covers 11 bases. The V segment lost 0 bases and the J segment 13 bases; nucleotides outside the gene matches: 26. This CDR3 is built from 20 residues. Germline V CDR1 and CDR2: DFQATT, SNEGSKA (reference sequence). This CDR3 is CSARDKVWGTSGILGPGQYF. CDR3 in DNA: TGCAGTGCTAGAGATAAGGTGTGGGGGACTAGCGGTATCCTAGGTCCTGGGCAGTACTTC.

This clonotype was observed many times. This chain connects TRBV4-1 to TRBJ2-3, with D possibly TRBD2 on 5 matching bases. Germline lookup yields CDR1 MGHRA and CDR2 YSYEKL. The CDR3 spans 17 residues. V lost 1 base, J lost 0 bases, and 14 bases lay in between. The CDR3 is CASSQASVGSSTDTQYF. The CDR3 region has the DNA TGCGCCAGCAGCCAAGCCTCGGTAGGGAGTAGCACAGATACGCAGTATTTT.